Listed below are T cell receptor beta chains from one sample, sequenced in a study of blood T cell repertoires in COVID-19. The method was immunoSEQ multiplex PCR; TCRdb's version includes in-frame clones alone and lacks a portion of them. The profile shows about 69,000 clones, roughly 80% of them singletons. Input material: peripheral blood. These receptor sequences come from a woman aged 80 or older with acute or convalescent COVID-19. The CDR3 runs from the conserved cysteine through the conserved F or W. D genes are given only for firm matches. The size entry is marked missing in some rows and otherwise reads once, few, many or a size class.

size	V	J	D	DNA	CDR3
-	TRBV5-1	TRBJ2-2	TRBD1	TGCGCCAGCAGCTTGAGGGACAGGGTGTCAACCGGGGAGCTGTTTTTT	CASSLRDRVSTGELFF
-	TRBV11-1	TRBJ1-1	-	TGTGCCAGCAGCCCACGGCGACAGATGAACACTGAAGCTTTCTTT	CASSPRRQMNTEAFF
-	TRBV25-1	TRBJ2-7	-	TGTGCCAGCAGTGATGGCCCCGGAGGGCCCCCCTGGGAGCAGTACTTC	CASSDGPGGPPWEQYF
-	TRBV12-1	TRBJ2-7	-	TGTGCCAGCAGCTGTACGACTAGCGGGGAGTACGAGCAGTACTTC	CASSCTTSGEYEQYF
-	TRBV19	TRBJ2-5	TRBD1	TGTGCCAGTAGTATAAACAGGGGGCAGGAGACCCAGTACTTC	CASSINRGQETQYF
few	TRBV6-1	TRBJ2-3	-	TGTGCCAGCAGTGACCAGAGCACAGATACGCAGTATTTT	CASSDQSTDTQYF
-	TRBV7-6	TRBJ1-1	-	TGTGCCAGTAGCAGCCCAAACACTGAAGCTTTCTTT	CASSSPNTEAFF
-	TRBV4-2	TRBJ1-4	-	TGTGCCAGCAGCCAAGCGGAGACGGGTGAAAAACTGTTTTTT	CASSQAETGEKLFF
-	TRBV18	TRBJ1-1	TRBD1	TGTGCCAGCTCGCTGGGACAGGGGGAAGTTTTCACTGAAGCTTTCTTT	CASSLGQGEVFTEAFF
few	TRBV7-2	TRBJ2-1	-	TGTGCCAGCAGCTTAGCGGGGACTCGGAATGAGCAGTTCTTC	CASSLAGTRNEQFF
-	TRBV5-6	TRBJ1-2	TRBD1	TGTGCCAGCAGCCGTCGACAGGGGTCAAACTATGGCTACACCTTC	CASSRRQGSNYGYTF
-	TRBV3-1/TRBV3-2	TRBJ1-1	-	TGTGCCAGCAGCGAGCGGGGGGCTCGGAACACTGAAGCTTTCTTT	CASSERGARNTEAFF
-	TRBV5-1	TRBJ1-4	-	TGCGCCAGCAGCTTGACAGGGCAGACAACTAATGAAAAACTGTTTTTT	CASSLTGQTTNEKLFF
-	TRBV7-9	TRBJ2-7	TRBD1	TGTGCCAGCAGTGGACAGGGGATCCCCTCCTACGAGCAGTACTTC	CASSGQGIPSYEQYF
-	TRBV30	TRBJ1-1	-	TGTGCCTGGAGGTCAGGGGCGCCCACTGAAGCTTTCTTT	CAWRSGAPTEAFF
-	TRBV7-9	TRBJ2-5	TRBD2	TGTGCCAGCAGACGTCCGGGACTAGATGGGACCCAGTACTTC	CASRRPGLDGTQYF
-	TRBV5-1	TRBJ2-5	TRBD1	TGCGCCAGCAGCTTGGGACAGGGCCCCCAAGAGACCCAGTACTTC	CASSLGQGPQETQYF
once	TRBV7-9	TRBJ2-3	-	TGTGCCAGCAGAGTACCGGGACTTACAGATACGCAGTATTTT	CASRVPGLTDTQYF
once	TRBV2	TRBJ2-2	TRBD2	TGTGCCAGCAGAGGGACTAGCACAACCGGGGAGCTGTTTTTT	CASRGTSTTGELFF
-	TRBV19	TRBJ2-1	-	TGTGCCAGTAGTCCTCTGAAAAGACTAGAGAATGAGCAGTTCTTC	CASSPLKRLENEQFF
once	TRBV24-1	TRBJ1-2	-	TGTGCCACCAGTGATTTTGAGGCTCCTAACTATGGCTACACCTTC	CATSDFEAPNYGYTF
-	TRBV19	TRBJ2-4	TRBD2	TGTGCCAGTAGTCCGCTAGCGGGTAAAAACATTCAGTACTTC	CASSPLAGKNIQYF
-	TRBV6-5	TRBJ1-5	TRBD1	TGTGCCAGCGTTGCAGGACAGGGCGGTCAGCCCCAGCATTTT	CASVAGQGGQPQHF
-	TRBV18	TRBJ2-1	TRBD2	TGTGCCAGCTCAGCGACTAGCTCACCCGAGCAGTTCTTC	CASSATSSPEQFF
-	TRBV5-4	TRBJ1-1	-	TGTGCCAGCACCCCCGGGGGGGGCCGGAACACTGAAGCTTTCTTT	CASTPGGGRNTEAFF
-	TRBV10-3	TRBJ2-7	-	TGTGCCATCAGCGCACCCGGGAAAGACCGCTACGAGCAGTACTTC	CAISAPGKDRYEQYF
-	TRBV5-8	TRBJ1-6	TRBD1	TGTGCCAGCAGCCGGGACAGGGGCAATTCACCCCTCCACTTT	CASSRDRGNSPLHF
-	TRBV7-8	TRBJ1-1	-	TGTGCCAGCAGCGTACAGGGAGGGCGGCACACTGAAGCTTTCTTT	CASSVQGGRHTEAFF
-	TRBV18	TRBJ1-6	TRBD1	TGTGCCAGCTCACCAGGGACAGCTGATAATTCACCCCTCCACTTT	CASSPGTADNSPLHF
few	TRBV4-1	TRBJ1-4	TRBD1	TGCGCCAGCAGCCCCACAGGGGGGGACACTAATAATGAAAAACTGTTTTTT	CASSPTGGDTNNEKLFF
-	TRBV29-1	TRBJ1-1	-	TGCAGCGTTGTCGGAGGGTCCACTGAAGCTTTCTTT	CSVVGGSTEAFF
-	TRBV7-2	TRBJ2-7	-	TGTGCCAGCAGCTTAGACGGGGGATTCTACGAGCAGTACTTC	CASSLDGGFYEQYF
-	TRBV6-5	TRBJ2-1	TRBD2	TGTGCCAGCAGTTACTCGAGCGGGGGGACTCTCGATGAGCAGTTCTTC	CASSYSSGGTLDEQFF
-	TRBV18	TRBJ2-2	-	TGTGCCAGCTCACCGATAGCGGAACCCGGGGAGCTGTTTTTT	CASSPIAEPGELFF
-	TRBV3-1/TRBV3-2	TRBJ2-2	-	TGTGCCAGCAGCCAGCTAGCCACCGGGGAGCTGTTTTTT	CASSQLATGELFF
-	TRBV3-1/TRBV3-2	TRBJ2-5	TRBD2	TGTGCCAGCAGCCAAGGGTCGGGACTAGCTTTTGAGACCCAGTACTTC	CASSQGSGLAFETQYF
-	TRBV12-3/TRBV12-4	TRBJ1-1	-	TGTGCCAGCAGTTTCCAGGGGAACACTGAAGCTTTCTTT	CASSFQGNTEAFF
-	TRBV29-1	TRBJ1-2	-	TGCAGCGTTCGAATACAGGGTGGGAAAAATGGCTACACCTTC	CSVRIQGGKNGYTF
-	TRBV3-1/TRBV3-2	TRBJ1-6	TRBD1	TGTGCCAGCAGTCGGGACAGACATAATTCACCCCTCCACTTT	CASSRDRHNSPLHF
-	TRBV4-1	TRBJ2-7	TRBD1	TGCGCCAGCAGCCGAGTTACAGGGGACTACGAGCAGTACTTC	CASSRVTGDYEQYF